Each of the 17 T cell receptor beta chains below was sequenced from the same sample in a study of blood T cell repertoires in COVID-19. Sequencing used immunoSEQ multiplex PCR; TCRdb keeps in-frame clones, though not all of them. The sample holds approximately 210,000 clones, about 90% seen once. Input material: peripheral blood. These receptors were collected from a man younger than 40 with acute or convalescent COVID-19.

With regard to this clone: This sample includes further DNA sequences coding for the same CDR3. V is TRBV6-6 and J is TRBJ1-5; tentative D call: TRBD1 (6 bases). Germline CDR1 is MNHNY and CDR2 is SVGAGI (reference sequence). V was cut by 6 bases and J by 2 bases, with 11 bases left in between. This CDR3 spans 14 amino acids. This CDR3 reads CASSLGGGNQPQHF. CDR3 in DNA: TGTGCCAGCAGCCTAGGGGGGGGCAATCAGCCCCAGCATTTT.

This clone showed up just a few times. The genes are TRBV6-1 and TRBJ2-7; TRBD1 aligns across 7 bases. Germline CDR1 and CDR2: MNHNS and SASEGT. V was pared by 1 base and J by 0 bases, with 0 bases of the junction left unmatched. The CDR3 consists of 14 residues. The CDR3 sequence is CASSEGDSSYEQYF. CDR3 sequence (DNA): TGTGCCAGCAGTGAAGGGGACAGCTCCTACGAGCAGTACTTC.

The CDR3 protein is CASSLVYAAGVSTDTQYF. CDR3 in DNA: TGTGCCAGCAGCTTAGTCTATGCAGCGGGGGTTAGCACAGATACGCAGTATTTT. The V call is TRBV11-2, the J call TRBJ2-3, with TRBD2 matching over 8 bases. Trimming at V came to 1 base and at J to 0 bases, leaving 9 bases not matched to a gene. The CDR3 is 18 residues long. The germline gives CDR1 SGHAT, CDR2 FQNNGV.

This rearrangement joins TRBV3-1 (or the pseudogene TRBV3-2) to TRBJ1-2, with D perhaps TRBD1 (6 bases). Per germline, CDR1 LGHDT and CDR2 YNNKEL (reference sequence). With 1 base removed from V and 3 bases from J, the gap between germline ends came to 12 bases. This CDR3 is built from 15 residues. In DNA form, the CDR3 reads TGTGCCAGCAGCCAAGGCACAGGGTGGGACTATGGCTACACCTTC. As protein: CASSQGTGWDYGYTF.

The chain combines TRBV12-3 or TRBV12-4 with TRBJ2-7; no reliable D call. V gave up 3 bases and J gave up 4 bases, with 10 bases separating them. This CDR3 is built from 13 residues. The CDR3, as DNA: TGTGCCAGCAGTTTGCAGGTCCCGTACGAGCAGTACTTC. Protein product: CASSLQVPYEQYF.

The gene calls are TRBV7-9 and TRBJ2-5; D not certain. The germline V gene has CDR1 SEHNR and CDR2 FQNEAQ (reference sequence). Trimming pared 5 bases from V and 5 bases from J, leaving 9 bases between. The CDR3 covers 12 residues. CDR3 DNA sequence: TGTGCCAGCAGCCCTCTTTTGGAGACCCAGTACTTC. It specifies CASSPLLETQYF.

The chain joins TRBV10-3 to TRBJ2-7, with D tentatively TRBD1 (5 bases). The V gene lost 3 bases and the J gene lost 4 bases, with 16 bases spanning the gap. Germline values: CDR1 ENHRY, CDR2 SYGVKD. The CDR3 runs 15 residues. The chain's CDR3 is CAISDPRTRTYEQYF. CDR3 nucleotide sequence: TGTGCCATCAGTGATCCTCGGACAAGAACTTACGAGCAGTACTTC.

This chain connects TRBV7-9 to TRBJ2-5; D tentatively reads TRBD1 or TRBD2 (6 bases each). V lost 5 bases and J lost 3, with 22 bases in between. Germline V gene lookup returns CDR1 SEHNR and CDR2 FQNEAQ (reference sequence). The CDR3 totals 17 residues. The CDR3 here is CASSKGGLEREKETQYF. Here the CDR3 DNA reads TGTGCCAGCAGCAAAGGGGGACTGGAGAGGGAAAAAGAGACCCAGTACTTC. Full variable domain (outside the CDR3, taken from reference TRBV7-9 and TRBJ2-5): DTGVSQNPRHKITKRGQNVTFRCDPISEHNRLYWYRQTLGQGPEFLTYFQNEAQLEKSRLLSDRFSAERPKGSFSTLEIQRTEQGDSAMYLCASSKGGLEREKETQYFGPGTRLLVL.

This chain uses TRBV3-1 (or the pseudogene TRBV3-2) with TRBJ1-4, with D perhaps TRBD1 (6 bases). V was shortened by 4 bases and J by 3 bases, with 9 bases between the two germline ends. Looked up from germline, CDR1 is LGHDT and CDR2 is YNNKEL (reference sequence). The CDR3 consists of 14 residues. DNA for the CDR3: TGTGCCAGCAGCCTCAGGGGAGCTAATGAAAAACTGTTTTTT. This translates into CASSLRGANEKLFF.

The rearrangement links TRBV7-6 to TRBJ2-7; the match to TRBD2 covers 8 bases. Germline trimming cut 4 bases from V and 5 bases from J; bases unmatched to any gene: 13. The CDR3 sequence is 16 residues long. Germline lookup yields CDR1 SGHVS and CDR2 FNYEAQ. CDR3 nucleotide sequence: TGTGCCAGCAGCTCCCTCACGGGAGGGCCTACCGACGAGCAGTACTTC. Amino acid sequence: CASSSLTGGPTDEQYF. Full variable domain (outside the CDR3, taken from reference TRBV7-6 and TRBJ2-7): GAGVSQSPRYKVTKRGQDVALRCDPISGHVSLYWYRQALGQGPEFLTYFNYEAQQDKSGLPNDRFSAERPEGSISTLTIQRTEQRDSAMYRCASSSLTGGPTDEQYFGPGTRLTVT.

The J gene is TRBJ1-1, the V gene TRBV10-3; 8 positions agree with TRBD1. Germline-derived CDR1 and CDR2 are ENHRY and SYGVKD. J was trimmed by 3 bases and V by 6 bases; bases with no gene match: 9. This CDR3 has 15 residues. CDR3 coding DNA: TGTGCCATCAGCCCCGGGCAGGGGGCCGACACTGAAGCTTTCTTT. It encodes CAISPGQGADTEAFF.

The CDR3 here is CASSLAMSSGRSYEQYF. The CDR3 nucleotides read TGCGCCAGCAGCTTGGCCATGAGTAGCGGGAGGTCCTACGAGCAGTACTTC. The chain is built from TRBV5-1 and TRBJ2-7; 10 bases line up with TRBD2. This CDR3 contains 17 residues. Germline V gives CDR1 SGHRS, CDR2 YFSETQ. The J segment lost 1 base and the V segment lost 0 bases, leaving 7 bases of the junction unmatched.

The rearrangement links TRBV18 to TRBJ1-1; 7 bases agree with TRBD1. The CDR3 totals 17 residues. V gave up 4 bases and J gave up 0 bases; unmatched junction bases: 11. CDR1 and CDR2 from the germline V gene are KGHSH and LQKENI. The CDR3 is CASSRWTGQSMNTEAFF. DNA of the CDR3: TGTGCCAGCTCACGCTGGACGGGACAGTCCATGAACACTGAAGCTTTCTTT.

The J gene is TRBJ2-3, the V gene TRBV2, with TRBD1 identical over 7 bases. The germline CDR1 and CDR2 sequences are SNHLY and FYNNEI. CDR3 length: 16 residues. Unmatched junction bases numbered 7, after V lost 1 base and J lost 3 bases. The CDR3 loop reads CASSEEGRQGTDTQYF. CDR3 bases: TGTGCCAGCAGTGAAGAAGGACGACAGGGAACAGATACGCAGTATTTT.

V gene TRBV2 combines with J gene TRBJ2-2; 9 bases are shared with TRBD2. J lost 4 bases, V lost 4 bases, and 1 base had no gene match. Germline assignment: CDR1 SNHLY and CDR2 FYNNEI. The CDR3 has 14 amino acids. The CDR3 sequence is CASSGSGGTGELFF. CDR3 coding DNA: TGTGCCAGCAGTGGTAGCGGGGGCACCGGGGAGCTGTTTTTT.

V usage is TRBV20-1 and J usage is TRBJ2-7, with 11 bases fitting TRBD2. Germline V gives CDR1 DFQATT, CDR2 SNEGSKA (reference sequence). Trimming took 3 bases from V and 1 from J; bases not matched to a gene: 8. CDR3 length: 16 amino acids. As DNA, the CDR3 is TGCAGTGCTAGTGGGACTAGCGGAATCGATTCCTACGAGCAGTACTTC. This encodes CSASGTSGIDSYEQYF.

The chain is built from TRBV4-2 and TRBJ1-2; TRBD1 is a possible D gene (5 bases). Per the germline V gene, CDR1 is LGHNA and CDR2 is YNFKEQ. CDR3 length: 13 residues. The V end lost 3 bases, the J end lost 8 bases, and 13 bases lay between the germline ends. The CDR3 bases are TGTGCCAGCAGCCAGCAATTACAGGCCGGCTACACCTTC. Amino acid sequence: CASSQQLQAGYTF.